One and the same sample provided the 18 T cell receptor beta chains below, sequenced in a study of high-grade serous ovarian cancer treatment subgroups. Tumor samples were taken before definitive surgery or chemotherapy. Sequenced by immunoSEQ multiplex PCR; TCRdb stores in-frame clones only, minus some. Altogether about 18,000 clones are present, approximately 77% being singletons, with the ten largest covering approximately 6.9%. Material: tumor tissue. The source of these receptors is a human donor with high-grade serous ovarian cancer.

The CDR3 nucleotides read TGTGCCAGCAGCCCGCATGAGGGGGCTTCGGACAATGAGCAGTTCTTC. It is translated as CASSPHEGASDNEQFF. This rearrangement joins TRBV9 to TRBJ2-1; 7 nucleotides align to TRBD1. Trimming cost V 4 bases and J 5 bases; bases outside gene matches: 12. CDR1 and CDR2 (germline): SGDLS, YYNGEE. The CDR3 contains 16 residues.

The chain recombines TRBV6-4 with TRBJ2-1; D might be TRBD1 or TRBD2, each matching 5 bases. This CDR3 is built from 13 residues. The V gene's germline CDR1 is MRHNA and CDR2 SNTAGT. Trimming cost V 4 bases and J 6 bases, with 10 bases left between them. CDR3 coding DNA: TGTGCCAGCAGTGTTTCTGGGACCAATGAGCAGTTCTTC. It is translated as CASSVSGTNEQFF.

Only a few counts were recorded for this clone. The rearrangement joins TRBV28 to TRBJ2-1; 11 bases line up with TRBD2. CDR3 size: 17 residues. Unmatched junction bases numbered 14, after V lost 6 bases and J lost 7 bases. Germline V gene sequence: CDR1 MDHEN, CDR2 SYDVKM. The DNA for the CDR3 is TGTGCCAGCAGCCTTATCTCCGGGACTAGCGGCAAGAATGAGCAGTTCTTC. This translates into CASSLISGTSGKNEQFF.

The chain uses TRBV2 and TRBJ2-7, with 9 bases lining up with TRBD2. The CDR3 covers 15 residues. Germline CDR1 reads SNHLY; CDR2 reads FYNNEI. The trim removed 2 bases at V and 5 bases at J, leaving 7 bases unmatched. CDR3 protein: CASSEWREGRDEQYF. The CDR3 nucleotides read TGTGCCAGCAGTGAATGGCGGGAGGGCCGCGACGAGCAGTACTTC.

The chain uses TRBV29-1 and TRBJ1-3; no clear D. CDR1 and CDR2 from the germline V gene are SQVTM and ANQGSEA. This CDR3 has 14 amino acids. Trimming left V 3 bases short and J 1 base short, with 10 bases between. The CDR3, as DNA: TGCAGCGTTGAGGAGGGCTGGTCTGGAAACACCATATATTTT. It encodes CSVEEGWSGNTIYF.

This CDR3 is CASSPRQGPTYEQYF. The CDR3 coding sequence is TGCGCCAGCAGCCCGCGACAGGGGCCGACCTACGAGCAGTACTTC. This chain joins TRBV4-1 and TRBJ2-7, with 8 bases matching TRBD1. V trimming: 4 bases; J trimming: 2 bases; junction bases outside the gene matches: 7. The germline V gene has CDR1 MGHRA and CDR2 YSYEKL. CDR3 length: 15 amino acids.

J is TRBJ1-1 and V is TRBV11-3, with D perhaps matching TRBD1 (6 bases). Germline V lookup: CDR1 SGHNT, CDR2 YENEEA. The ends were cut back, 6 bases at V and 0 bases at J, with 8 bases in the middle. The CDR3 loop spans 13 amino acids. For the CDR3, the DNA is TGTGCCAGCAGTTGGGGGCTGAACACTGAAGCTTTCTTT. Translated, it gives CASSWGLNTEAFF.

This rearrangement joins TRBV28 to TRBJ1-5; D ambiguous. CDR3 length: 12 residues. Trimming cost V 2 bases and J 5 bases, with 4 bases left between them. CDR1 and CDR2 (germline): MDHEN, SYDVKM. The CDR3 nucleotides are TGTGCCAGCAGTTTACCTGATCAGCCCCAGCATTTT. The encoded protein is CASSLPDQPQHF.

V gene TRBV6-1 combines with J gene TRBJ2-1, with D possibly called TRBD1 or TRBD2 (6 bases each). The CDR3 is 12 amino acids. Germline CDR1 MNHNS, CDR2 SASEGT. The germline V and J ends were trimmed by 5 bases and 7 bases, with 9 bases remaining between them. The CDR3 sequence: CASSKGGNEQFF. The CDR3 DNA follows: TGTGCCAGCAGTAAAGGGGGGAATGAGCAGTTCTTC.

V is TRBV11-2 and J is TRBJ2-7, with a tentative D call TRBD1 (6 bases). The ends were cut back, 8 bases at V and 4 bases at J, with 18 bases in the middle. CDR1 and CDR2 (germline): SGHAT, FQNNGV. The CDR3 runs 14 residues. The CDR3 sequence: CASYHRDTSYEQYF. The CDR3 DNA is TGTGCCAGCTACCACCGGGACACTAGTTACGAGCAGTACTTC.

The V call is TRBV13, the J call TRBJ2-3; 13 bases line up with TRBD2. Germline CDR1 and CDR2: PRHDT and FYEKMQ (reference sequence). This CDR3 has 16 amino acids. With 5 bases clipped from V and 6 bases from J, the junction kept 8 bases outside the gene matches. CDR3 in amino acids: CASSPPGLAGVDTQYF. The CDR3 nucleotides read TGTGCCAGCAGCCCCCCCGGACTAGCGGGAGTCGATACGCAGTATTTT.

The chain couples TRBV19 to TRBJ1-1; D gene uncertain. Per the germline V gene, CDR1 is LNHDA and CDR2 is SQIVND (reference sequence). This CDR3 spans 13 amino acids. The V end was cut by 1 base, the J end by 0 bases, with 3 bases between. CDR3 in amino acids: CASSIVVNTEAFF. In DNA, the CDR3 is TGTGCCAGTAGTATAGTGGTGAACACTGAAGCTTTCTTT.

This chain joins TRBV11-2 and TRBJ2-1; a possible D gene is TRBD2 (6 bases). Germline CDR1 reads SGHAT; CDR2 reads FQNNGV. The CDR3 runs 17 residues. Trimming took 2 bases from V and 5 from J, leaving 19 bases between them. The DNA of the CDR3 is TGTGCCAGCAGCTTAAGGGGAGGTGGAGCGATAAACAATGAGCAGTTCTTC. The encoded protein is CASSLRGGGAINNEQFF.

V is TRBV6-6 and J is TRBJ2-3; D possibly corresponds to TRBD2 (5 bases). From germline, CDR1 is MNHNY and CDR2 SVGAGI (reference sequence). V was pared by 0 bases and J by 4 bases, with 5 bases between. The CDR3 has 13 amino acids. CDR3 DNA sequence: TGTGCCAGCAGTTACTCGAGGGCAGATACGCAGTATTTT. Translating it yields CASSYSRADTQYF.

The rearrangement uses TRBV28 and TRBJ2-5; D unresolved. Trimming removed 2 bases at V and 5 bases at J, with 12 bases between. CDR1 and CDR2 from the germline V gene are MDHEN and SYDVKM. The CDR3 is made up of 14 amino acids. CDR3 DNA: TGTGCCAGCAGTTTAGGGTCCAGGACGGAGACCCAGTACTTC. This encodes CASSLGSRTETQYF.

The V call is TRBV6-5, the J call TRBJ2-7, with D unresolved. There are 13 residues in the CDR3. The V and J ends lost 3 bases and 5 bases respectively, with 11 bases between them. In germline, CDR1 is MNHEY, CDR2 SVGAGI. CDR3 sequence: CASSYSLGDEQYF. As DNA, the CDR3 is TGTGCCAGCAGTTATTCCCTTGGGGACGAGCAGTACTTC.

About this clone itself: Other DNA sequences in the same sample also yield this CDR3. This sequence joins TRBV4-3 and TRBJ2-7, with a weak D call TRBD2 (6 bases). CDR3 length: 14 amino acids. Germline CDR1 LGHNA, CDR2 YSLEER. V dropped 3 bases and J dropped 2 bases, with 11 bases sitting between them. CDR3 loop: CASSQGGIAYEQYF. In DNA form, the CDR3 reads TGCGCCAGCAGCCAGGGCGGGATCGCCTACGAGCAGTACTTC.

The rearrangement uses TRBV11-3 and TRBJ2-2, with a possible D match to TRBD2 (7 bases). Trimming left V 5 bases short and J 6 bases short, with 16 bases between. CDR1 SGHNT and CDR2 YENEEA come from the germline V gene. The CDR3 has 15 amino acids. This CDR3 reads CASSNREGYAGELFF. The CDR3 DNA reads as TGTGCCAGCAGCAACAGGGAGGGCTACGCCGGGGAGCTGTTTTTT.